Sequencing of this TCR beta chain was carried out in a study of cytomegalovirus exposure and HLA in healthy donors. Study-wide points: Among TCR sequences, most were rare, though some public TCRs appeared in many donors. Productive rates of about 87% or about 30% were seen for most TCR beta V segments in an earlier analysis. The study dropped some indistinguishable V segments, TRBV6-2 and TRBV6-3 among them.

The V gene's germline CDR1 is MNHEY and CDR2 SMNVEV (reference sequence). The CDR3 is 16 residues long. 60 Vbeta and 13 Jbeta primers were used in PCR. Assay used: immunoSEQ multiplex PCR; TCRdb lists only in-frame clones, some missing. The sample has about 160,000 clones, more than 60% seen once. As for this clone: Its antigen is currently unknown.

The source of this sequence is a woman aged 25 to 39 in good health and CMV-seronegative. The V and J genes are TRBV27 and TRBJ1-3; D gene uncertain. The J call is uncertain, as TRBJ2-2 better fits the DNA end. The sequencing sample was made of PBMCs. CDR3 in DNA: TGTGCCAGCAGTTTAAGGGCTTTAACGAACACCGGGGAGCTGTTTTTT. Its translation is CASSLRALTNTGELFF.